This T cell receptor beta chain was recovered during a study of T cell responses to AZD1222 COVID-19 vaccine. The overall study: Researchers grouped second doses given at about 4 or about 12 weeks into one pool.

The CDR3 spans 13 residues. Trimming shortened V by 8 bases and J by 0 bases, and 8 bases separated the two germline ends. Germline V gives CDR1 LGHDT, CDR2 YNNKEL (reference sequence). Clones were read by immunoSEQ multiplex PCR, and TCRdb kept only the in-frame ones, dropping some. The table lists approximately 170,000 clones, roughly nine tenths of them singletons. This clone has only one observation. Its cognate antigen is unknown. Study-level findings and limits: Seropositive AZD1222 recipients at baseline numbered only five or six. The sample set comprised mostly white British donors with more females, and clonal diversity was possibly underestimated.

This sequence was found in an adult in good health. The rearrangement uses TRBV3-1 (or the pseudogene TRBV3-2) and TRBJ1-3; D remains unclear. This material consisted of peripheral blood, taken on day 0 of AZD1222 vaccination. The chain's CDR3 is CASEGSSGNTIYF. In DNA form, the CDR3 reads TGTGCCAGCGAGGGTAGCTCTGGAAACACCATATATTTT.